The 30 T cell receptor beta chains below were found in one sample sequenced in a study of T-cell reconstitution after alpha-beta-depleted transplantation in children. TCRbeta library construction was performed incorporating unique molecular identifiers. TCRdb redid the calling of the PCR reads with MiXCR, one entry per CDR3 protein. Of a few hundred thousand distinct CDR3 sequences listed, more than 20% are singletons. This sample comprised PBMCs, obtained before TCRalphabeta/CD19-depleted stem cell transplant. These receptors were taken from a boy in the first two years of life with Wiskott-Aldrich syndrome, due to receive a stem cell transplant.

There are a few counts of this clonotype. V usage is TRBV20-1 and J usage is TRBJ2-7; 8 positions match TRBD2. The CDR3 extends over 20 amino acids. Trimming cost V 0 bases and J 0 bases; bases outside gene matches: 19. In germline, CDR1 is DFQATT, CDR2 SNEGSKA (reference sequence). As DNA, the CDR3 is TGCAGTGCTAGAGATCCCGCAGTAACGTTTAGCAGCGGGAGCTCCTACGAGCAGTACTTC. Its protein is CSARDPAVTFSSGSSYEQYF.

There are a few counts of this clonotype. J is TRBJ2-1 and V is TRBV20-1; 12 bases are shared with TRBD2. The ends lost 3 bases at V and 8 bases at J; junction bases unmatched: 5. Germline V gene lookup returns CDR1 DFQATT and CDR2 SNEGSKA (reference sequence). This CDR3 spans 14 amino acids. The DNA for the CDR3 is TGCAGTGCTAGGCCACTAGCGGGAGGATATGAGCAGTTCTTC. It yields the protein CSARPLAGGYEQFF.

This clonotype was detected only a few times. The V call is TRBV15, the J call TRBJ2-5; D is possibly TRBD1 (6 bases). The germline V and J ends were trimmed by 8 bases and 5 bases, with 18 bases remaining between them. Germline V gives CDR1 LNHNV, CDR2 YYDKDF (reference sequence). This CDR3 has 14 residues. The CDR3 region is CATGGLGIWETQYF. The CDR3 DNA reads as TGTGCCACCGGGGGCCTGGGGATATGGGAGACCCAGTACTTC.

This clonotype appeared a few times. V usage is TRBV5-1 and J usage is TRBJ1-2, with D uncertain. Germline V lookup: CDR1 SGHRS, CDR2 YFSETQ. V was pared by 0 bases and J by 1 base, with 7 bases between. The CDR3 covers 14 residues. The CDR3 region has the DNA TGCGCCAGCAGCTTGGGGGAAAGTAACTATGGCTACACCTTC. Translating gives CASSLGESNYGYTF.

This clonotype has more than one count but fewer than ten. V usage is TRBV12-3 or TRBV12-4 and J usage is TRBJ2-7, with unresolved D. V was pared by 0 bases and J by 2 bases, with 14 bases between. The CDR3 loop spans 16 amino acids. CDR3 bases: TGTGCCAGCAGTTTAGCGCCATGGGTGAGACCCTACGAGCAGTACTTC. Its translation: CASSLAPWVRPYEQYF.

V gene TRBV19 combines with J gene TRBJ1-3; perhaps TRBD1 as D (6 bases). Germline loops: CDR1 LNHDA, CDR2 SQIVND (reference sequence). The CDR3 is made up of 14 amino acids. Trimming pared 7 bases from V and 0 bases from J, leaving 10 bases between. CDR3: CASIRTDSGNTIYF. DNA of the CDR3: TGTGCCAGTATACGGACAGACTCTGGAAACACCATATATTTT.

A few counts support this clonotype. V gene TRBV7-6 combines with J gene TRBJ2-1; 11 bases line up with TRBD2. J gave up 5 bases and V 7 bases, and 10 bases lay outside the gene matches. Per the germline V gene, CDR1 is SGHVS and CDR2 is FNYEAQ. The CDR3 has 16 amino acids. CDR3 nucleotides: TGTGCCAGCACCCAAACTAGCGGGAGAAACAACAATGAGCAGTTCTTC. Translating gives CASTQTSGRNNNEQFF.

V gene TRBV5-1 combines with J gene TRBJ1-1; D is ambiguous. Germline V CDR1 and CDR2: SGHRS, YFSETQ. This CDR3 comprises 16 residues. V was cut by 1 base and J by 6 bases, with 19 bases left in between. The CDR3 reads CASSLTPTDGPAEAFF. CDR3 nucleotide sequence: TGCGCCAGCAGCTTGACCCCGACGGACGGGCCCGCTGAAGCTTTCTTT.

V gene TRBV5-4 combines with J gene TRBJ1-1, with 9 bases fitting TRBD1. In germline, CDR1 is SGHNT, CDR2 YYREEE (reference sequence). CDR3 size: 15 residues. V lost 5 bases and J lost 7; bases outside the gene matches: 12. CDR3 sequence: CASRWGQGEGGEAFF. CDR3 coding DNA: TGTGCCAGCAGATGGGGACAGGGCGAAGGCGGTGAAGCTTTCTTT.

A few counts support this clonotype. V usage is TRBV7-6 and J usage is TRBJ2-3; 10 bases fit TRBD2. Trimming at V came to 0 bases and at J to 2 bases, leaving 2 bases not matched to a gene. CDR3 size: 16 residues. CDR1 and CDR2 (germline): SGHVS, FNYEAQ. In DNA, the CDR3 is TGTGCCAGCAGCTTAGCTGGGACTAGCGCCACAGATACGCAGTATTTT. This sequence encodes CASSLAGTSATDTQYF. Based on the CDR3 plus reference TRBV7-6 and TRBJ2-3, the full variable domain is GAGVSQSPRYKVTKRGQDVALRCDPISGHVSLYWYRQALGQGPEFLTYFNYEAQQDKSGLPNDRFSAERPEGSISTLTIQRTEQRDSAMYRCASSLAGTSATDTQYFGPGTRLTVL.

The chain has TRBV5-1 and TRBJ1-1; 8 bases agree with TRBD1. Germline-derived CDR1 and CDR2 are SGHRS and YFSETQ. This CDR3 comprises 15 residues. Losses at the gene ends were 3 bases for V and 0 bases for J; bases not matched to a gene: 4. Written as DNA, the CDR3 is TGCGCCAGCAGCTGGACAGGGAATTTGAACACTGAAGCTTTCTTT. Residues: CASSWTGNLNTEAFF.

A few counts support this clonotype. V gene TRBV6-1 combines with J gene TRBJ2-5; unclear D gene. Germline-derived CDR1 and CDR2 are MNHNS and SASEGT. CDR3 length equals 13 residues. The germline V and J ends were trimmed by 6 bases and 4 bases, with 12 bases remaining between them. The CDR3 is CASRTWLGETQYF. In DNA, the CDR3 is TGTGCCAGCAGAACCTGGCTGGGAGAGACCCAGTACTTC.

This chain uses TRBV5-4 with TRBJ2-1; 7 bases agree with TRBD1. The J segment lost 0 bases and the V segment lost 2 bases, leaving 8 bases of the junction unmatched. Germline loops: CDR1 SGHNT, CDR2 YYREEE (reference sequence). This CDR3 contains 17 residues. For the CDR3, the DNA is TGTGCCAGCAGCTTAGGACAGGCCTTAAGCTCCTACAATGAGCAGTTCTTC. As protein: CASSLGQALSSYNEQFF.

In its sample, this clonotype was seen a few times. The chain has TRBV20-1 and TRBJ2-1, with 10 bases aligning to TRBD2. This CDR3 has 14 amino acids. V was clipped by 4 bases and J by 9 bases; unmatched bases: 9. The germline V gene encodes CDR1 DFQATT and CDR2 SNEGSKA (reference sequence). The CDR3 here is CSANKAGGPGEQFF. Here the CDR3 DNA reads TGCAGTGCTAATAAAGCGGGAGGGCCGGGTGAGCAGTTCTTC.

As to this clonotype: A junction boundary mismatches the germline segment, possibly from a read error. This sequence joins TRBV20-1 and TRBJ2-7; 13 positions match TRBD2. Germline CDR1 is DFQATT and CDR2 is SNEGSKA (reference sequence). This CDR3 contains 16 residues. The CDR3, as DNA: TGCTGTGCTGGAAAAACGACTAGCGGGAGGCCCTACGAGCAGTACTTC. Translation gives CCAGKTTSGRPYEQYF.

J is TRBJ2-1 and V is TRBV12-3 or TRBV12-4; TRBD2 aligns across 12 bases. The junction had 12 bases not matched to a gene; V was cut back by 6 bases and J by 12 bases. This CDR3 contains 15 residues. The chain's CDR3 is CASSPPTSGSGRQFF. DNA of the CDR3: TGTGCCAGCAGCCCTCCGACTAGCGGGAGCGGTCGGCAGTTCTTC.

V gene TRBV7-2 combines with J gene TRBJ1-2; D gene ambiguous. V was shortened by 5 bases and J by 8 bases, with 15 bases between the two germline ends. The V gene's germline CDR1 is SGHTA and CDR2 FQGNSA. This CDR3 has 13 residues. CDR3 sequence: CASSRPAGWGYTF. Written as DNA, the CDR3 is TGTGCCAGCAGCCGCCCAGCCGGTTGGGGCTACACCTTC.

The chain has TRBV11-1 and TRBJ2-7, with TRBD2 identical over 9 bases. The CDR3 is 14 residues long. V lost 5 bases, J lost 4 bases, and 6 bases stayed unmatched. The germline V gene has CDR1 SGHAT and CDR2 FQDESV (reference sequence). The CDR3 nucleotides are TGTGCCAGCAGCCCGAGGACTAGCGTTTACGAGCAGTACTTC. Protein: CASSPRTSVYEQYF.

There are many counts of this clonotype. V and J are TRBV27 and TRBJ2-7; D possibly corresponds to TRBD1 (6 bases). CDR1 and CDR2 from the germline V gene are MNHEY and SMNVEV (reference sequence). V was trimmed by 5 bases and J by 2 bases, leaving 13 bases between them. This CDR3 is built from 14 residues. CDR3 amino acids: CASSQSDRTYEQYF. The CDR3 DNA follows: TGTGCCAGCAGTCAATCGGACAGAACCTACGAGCAGTACTTC.

This clonotype was counted a few times. The chain combines TRBV28 with TRBJ2-3; D remains unclear. The germline V gene has CDR1 MDHEN and CDR2 SYDVKM. The CDR3 is 10 amino acids. Deletions cut 10 bases from V and 6 bases from J, with 8 bases between. CDR3 nucleotide sequence: TGTGCCATCGGAAGGGATACGCAGTATTTT. It specifies CAIGRDTQYF.

V gene TRBV3-1 combines with J gene TRBJ2-1; D is perhaps TRBD1 or TRBD2 (6 bases each). This CDR3 region has 13 residues. V was pared by 6 bases and J by 6 bases, with 12 bases between. Looked up from germline, CDR1 is LGHDT and CDR2 is YNNKEL (reference sequence). The CDR3 is CASRGAGSNEQFF. The DNA for the CDR3 is TGTGCCAGCAGGGGGGCGGGGAGCAATGAGCAGTTCTTC.

The chain joins TRBV20-1 to TRBJ2-1; the match to TRBD2 covers 9 bases. CDR3 length: 17 amino acids. Germline loops: CDR1 DFQATT, CDR2 SNEGSKA (reference sequence). Trimming cost V 3 bases and J 2 bases; bases outside gene matches: 11. CDR3: CSASSLIAGGPYNEQFF. The CDR3 coding sequence is TGCAGTGCTAGTTCCCTCATTGCGGGAGGGCCCTACAATGAGCAGTTCTTC.

This clonotype was found once. The V and J genes are TRBV5-1 and TRBJ2-4; 15 positions agree with TRBD2. CDR1 and CDR2 from the germline V gene are SGHRS and YFSETQ. Trimming at V came to 3 bases and at J to 2 bases, leaving 6 bases not matched to a gene. This CDR3 comprises 18 residues. As DNA, the CDR3 is TGCGCCAGCAGCTGGGGGACTAGCGGGAGGTCAACCAAAAACATTCAGTACTTC. Its translation: CASSWGTSGRSTKNIQYF.

V usage is TRBV27 and J usage is TRBJ1-1; 7 bases are a match to TRBD1. The germline V gene encodes CDR1 MNHEY and CDR2 SMNVEV (reference sequence). The CDR3 has 13 amino acids. V shed 10 bases, J shed 3 bases, and the junction held 8 bases outside the gene matches. This CDR3 is CATTGRGYTEAFF. CDR3 in DNA: TGTGCCACGACAGGGCGCGGGTACACTGAAGCTTTCTTT.

This clonotype was counted only a few times. This chain connects TRBV5-1 to TRBJ1-4, with D maybe TRBD1 (6 bases). Germline V gene sequence: CDR1 SGHRS, CDR2 YFSETQ. The CDR3 totals 16 residues. Trimming took off 4 bases at V and 0 bases at J, with 13 bases between the two ends. CDR3 protein: CASSDRTAATNEKLFF. In DNA, the CDR3 is TGCGCCAGCAGCGACCGGACAGCAGCAACTAATGAAAAACTGTTTTTT.

This clonotype showed up just a few times. The V and J genes are TRBV5-1 and TRBJ1-2, with a tentative D call TRBD1 (6 bases). The CDR3 contains 14 residues. In germline, CDR1 is SGHRS, CDR2 YFSETQ. V was shortened by 4 bases and J by 5 bases, with 15 bases between the two germline ends. Written as DNA, the CDR3 is TGCGCCAGCAGCGTACGGGACACCGCATATGGCTACACCTTC. As protein: CASSVRDTAYGYTF.

This clonotype occurred a few times. This rearrangement joins TRBV28 to TRBJ2-7; weak D call: TRBD2 (7 bases). The length of the CDR3 is 16 residues. Germline loops: CDR1 MDHEN, CDR2 SYDVKM. Trimming shortened V by 2 bases and J by 2 bases, and 16 bases separated the two germline ends. CDR3 nucleotides: TGTGCCAGCAGTTTACGGGGGGCCCGGGGGGCCTACGAGCAGTACTTC. Protein sequence: CASSLRGARGAYEQYF.

The chain recombines TRBV7-9 with TRBJ1-3; the D gene is possibly TRBD1 (6 bases). The ends were cut back, 10 bases at V and 1 base at J, with 11 bases in the middle. CDR1 and CDR2 (germline): SEHNR, FQNEAQ (reference sequence). The CDR3 is made up of 13 amino acids. The CDR3: CATEQGSGNTIYF. Written as DNA, the CDR3 is TGTGCCACCGAACAGGGATCTGGAAACACCATATATTTT.

The chain couples TRBV5-1 to TRBJ1-2, with 8 bases fitting TRBD1. Per the germline V gene, CDR1 is SGHRS and CDR2 is YFSETQ. V was pared by 3 bases and J by 2 bases, with 9 bases of the junction left unmatched. The CDR3 spans 16 residues. Written as DNA, the CDR3 is TGCGCCAGCAGCTCGAGGACAGGGATGGGGAACTATGGCTACACCTTC. Translated: CASSSRTGMGNYGYTF.

Written as DNA, the CDR3 is TGCGCCAGCACAACAGGACTAGCGGGGGTTAACACCGGGGAGCTGTTTTTT. Encoded protein: CASTTGLAGVNTGELFF. The chain has TRBV5-1 and TRBJ2-2; 13 bases agree with TRBD2. V shed 6 bases, J shed 2 bases, and the junction held 7 bases outside the gene matches. The CDR3 is 17 amino acids. CDR1 and CDR2 from the germline V gene are SGHRS and YFSETQ.